What follows describes a single TCR beta chain. The target antigen is unknown. This specimen comes from a study of response to subunit inactivated influenza vaccine. Notes on the study in general: The authors proposed limited new T cell recruitment per seasonal influenza vaccination.

MiXCR, applied by TCRdb to the RT-PCR reads, yields one record per CDR3 protein. The table lists 600,000 to 850,000 distinct CDR3 sequences, around 13% of them singletons, with 7.6% in the top ten. V shed 3 bases, J shed 5 bases, and the junction held 6 bases outside the gene matches. The CDR3 runs to 15 residues. Germline CDR1 reads MDHEN; CDR2 reads SYDVKM. The receptor was isolated from a man aged 50 to 59 who received an inactivated influenza vaccine. The source material was PBMCs from blood, sampled approximately 15 days before vaccination. The rearrangement links TRBV28 to TRBJ2-1; 8 positions agree with TRBD1. CDR3 in DNA: TGTGCCAGCAGTTTCGTGGACAGGGACCACAATGAGCAGTTCTTC. As protein: CASSFVDRDHNEQFF.